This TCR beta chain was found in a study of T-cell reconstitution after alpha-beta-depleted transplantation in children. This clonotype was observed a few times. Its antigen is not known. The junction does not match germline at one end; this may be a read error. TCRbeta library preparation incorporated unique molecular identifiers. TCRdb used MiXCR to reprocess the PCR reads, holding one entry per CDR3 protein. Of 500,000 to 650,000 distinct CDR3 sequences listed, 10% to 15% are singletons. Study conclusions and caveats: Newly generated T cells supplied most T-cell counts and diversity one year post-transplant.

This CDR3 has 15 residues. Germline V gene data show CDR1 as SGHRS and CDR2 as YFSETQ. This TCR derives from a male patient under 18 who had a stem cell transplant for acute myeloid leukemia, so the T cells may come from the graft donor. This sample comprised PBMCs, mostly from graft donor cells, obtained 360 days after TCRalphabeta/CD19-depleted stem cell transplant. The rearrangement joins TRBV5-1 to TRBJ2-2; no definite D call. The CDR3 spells CASSLERPNNGELFF. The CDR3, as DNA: TGCGCCAGCAGCTTGGAGAGGCCAAACAACGGGGAGCTGTTTTTT.